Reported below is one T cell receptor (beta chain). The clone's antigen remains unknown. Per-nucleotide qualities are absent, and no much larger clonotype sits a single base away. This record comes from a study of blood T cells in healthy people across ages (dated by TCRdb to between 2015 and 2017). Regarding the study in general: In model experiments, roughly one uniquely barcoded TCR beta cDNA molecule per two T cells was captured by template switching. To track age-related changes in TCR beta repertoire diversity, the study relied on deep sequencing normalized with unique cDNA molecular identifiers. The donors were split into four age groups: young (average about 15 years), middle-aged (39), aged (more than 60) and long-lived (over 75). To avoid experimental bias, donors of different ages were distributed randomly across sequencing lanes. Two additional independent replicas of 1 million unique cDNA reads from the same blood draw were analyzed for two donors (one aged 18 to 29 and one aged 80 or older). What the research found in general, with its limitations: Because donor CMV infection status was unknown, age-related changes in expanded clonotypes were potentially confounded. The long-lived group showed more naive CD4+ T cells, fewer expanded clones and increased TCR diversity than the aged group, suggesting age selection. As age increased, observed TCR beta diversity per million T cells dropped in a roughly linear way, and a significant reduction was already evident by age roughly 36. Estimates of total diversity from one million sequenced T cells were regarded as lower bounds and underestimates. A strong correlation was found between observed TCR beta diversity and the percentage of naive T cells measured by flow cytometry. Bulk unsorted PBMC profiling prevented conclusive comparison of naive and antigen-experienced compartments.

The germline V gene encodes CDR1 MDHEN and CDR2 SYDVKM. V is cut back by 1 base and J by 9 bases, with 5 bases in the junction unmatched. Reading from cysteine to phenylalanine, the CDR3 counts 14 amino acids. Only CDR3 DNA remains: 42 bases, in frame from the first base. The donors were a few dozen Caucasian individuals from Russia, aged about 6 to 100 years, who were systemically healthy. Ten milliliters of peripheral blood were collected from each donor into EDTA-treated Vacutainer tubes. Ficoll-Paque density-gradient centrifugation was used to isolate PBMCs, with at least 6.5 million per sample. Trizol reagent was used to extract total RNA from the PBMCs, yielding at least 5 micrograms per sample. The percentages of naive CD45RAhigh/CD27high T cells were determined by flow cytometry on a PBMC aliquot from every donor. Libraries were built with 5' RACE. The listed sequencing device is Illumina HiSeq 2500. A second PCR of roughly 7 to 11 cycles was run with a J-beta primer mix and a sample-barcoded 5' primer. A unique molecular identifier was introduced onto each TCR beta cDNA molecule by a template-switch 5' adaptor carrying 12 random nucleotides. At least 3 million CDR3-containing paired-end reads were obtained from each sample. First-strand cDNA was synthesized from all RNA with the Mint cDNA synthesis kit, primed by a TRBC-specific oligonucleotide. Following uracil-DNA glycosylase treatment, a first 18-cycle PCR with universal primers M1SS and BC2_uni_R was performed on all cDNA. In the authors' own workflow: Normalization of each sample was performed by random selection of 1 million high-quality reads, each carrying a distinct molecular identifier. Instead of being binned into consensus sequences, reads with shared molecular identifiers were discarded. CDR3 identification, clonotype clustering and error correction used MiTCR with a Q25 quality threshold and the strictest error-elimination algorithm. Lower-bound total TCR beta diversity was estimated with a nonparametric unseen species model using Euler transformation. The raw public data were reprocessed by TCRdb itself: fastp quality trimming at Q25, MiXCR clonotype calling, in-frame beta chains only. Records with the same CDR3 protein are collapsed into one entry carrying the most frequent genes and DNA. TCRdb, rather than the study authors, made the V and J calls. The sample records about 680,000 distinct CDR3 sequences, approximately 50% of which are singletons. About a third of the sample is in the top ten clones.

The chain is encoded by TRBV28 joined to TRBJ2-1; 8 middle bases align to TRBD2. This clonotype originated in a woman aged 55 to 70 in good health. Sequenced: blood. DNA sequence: TGTGCCAGCAGTTTATTCCGGGAGGGCACTGAGCAGTTCTTC. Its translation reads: CASSLFREGTEQFF.